This T cell receptor beta chain was identified during a study of blood T cell repertoires in COVID-19. Study context: Sources were T cells, B-cell-depleted T cells, or PBMCs; the material itself was cDNA or gDNA.

Germline-derived CDR1 and CDR2 are KGHSH and LQKENI. The V end was cut by 5 bases, the J end by 3 bases, with 8 bases between. The CDR3 totals 12 residues. TCRdb's table, derived via immunoSEQ multiplex PCR, lists solely in-frame clones and lacks some. The sample has roughly 230,000 clones; 70% to 85% are singletons. The sample consisted of PBMCs or T cells enriched from blood (not recorded which). This chain connects TRBV18 to TRBJ2-7, with D maybe TRBD1 (5 bases). The TCR originated in a woman aged 55-70 years who had recovered from COVID-19. In DNA form, the CDR3 reads TGTGCCAGCTCATTCGACAGCTACGAGCAGTACTTC. This gives the protein CASSFDSYEQYF.